The T cell receptor (beta chain) under discussion was sequenced for a study of T cells in Graves' hyperthyroidism and ophthalmopathy. The definition of stable Graves' hyperthyroidism was no ophthalmopathy progression within 18 months. TCR beta CDR3 regions were amplified from RNA. The HTBI primer set served for first-round RT-PCR of the TCR CDR3. TCRdb re-called the multiplex PCR reads through MiXCR, storing one row per CDR3 protein. This sample has roughly 380,000 distinct CDR3 sequences; approximately 20% occur once, and the top ten carry around 3.4%. This clonotype occurred many times. The antigen is not known. Study results and caveats: Model-based prediction identified ophthalmopathy a median about 6.8 months prior to its onset. The blood repertoire included most of the expanded thyroid clonotypes above 0.001. Patients with ophthalmopathy were separated from those with stable hyperthyroidism by a 13 V-J model.

The CDR3 is 15 residues long. Trimming removed 3 bases from V and 1 base from J, with 12 bases in between. Germline lookup yields CDR1 LNHNV and CDR2 YYDKDF (reference sequence). The chain combines TRBV15 with TRBJ1-1, with D tentatively TRBD1 (5 bases). Sequencing was performed on blood. The sequence was collected from a woman aged 18-29 years with Graves' hyperthyroidism. The CDR3 sequence is CATSRGEDQNTEAFF. Here the CDR3 DNA reads TGTGCCACCAGCAGGGGGGAGGACCAGAACACTGAAGCTTTCTTT.